This TCR beta chain is from a study of Ad26.COV2.S vaccination and SARS-CoV-2 variants. About the study: Once, or twice with 56 days between doses, Ad26.COV2.S was given intramuscularly. Study-level findings and limits: The breadth of spike-specific CD8+ and CD4+ T cell responses after vaccination was reportedly substantial.

This table comes from immunoSEQ multiplex PCR, and its TCRdb copy is limited to in-frame clones, with some not included. The sample has more than 250,000 clones, 87% seen once. Details on this clone: What it recognizes is unknown.

The CDR3 has 14 amino acids. V was cut by 2 bases and J by 1 base, with 8 bases left in between. The germline V gene encodes CDR1 MNHEY and CDR2 SMNVEV (reference sequence). Treatment reported: over 15 received Ad26.COV2.S at low or high dose, single or two shots; about 5 received placebo; per-sample allocation not given. Sampling took place 63 days after the first vaccine or placebo injection. Immunization relied on an Ad26 vector, which expressed Wuhan-strain SARS-CoV-2 spike. The chain employs TRBV27 and TRBJ1-1; unclear D gene. The source material was peripheral blood, sampled in a trial of Ad26.COV2.S vaccine versus placebo. The source is a person between 18 and 65 years old who received the Ad26.COV2.S COVID-19 vaccine or a placebo. Here the CDR3 reads CASSLGRQNTEAFF. CDR3 bases: TGTGCCAGCAGTTTAGGCCGGCAGAACACTGAAGCTTTCTTT.